This TCR beta chain derives from a study of T cell repertoires in cytomegalovirus infection. The germline V and J ends were trimmed by 5 bases and 0 bases, with 14 bases remaining between them. Germline loops: CDR1 SEHNR, CDR2 FQNEAQ (reference sequence). This CDR3 is built from 16 residues. Study results and caveats: HLA-C-restricted TCR beta clonotypes specific for CMV led the ex vivo response.

This clonotype has just a few counts. Its antigen is unknown. MiXCR, run by TCRdb on the reads, gives a single entry per CDR3 protein. The data contain over 200,000 distinct CDR3 sequences, roughly an eighth of them singletons. The sample consisted of PBMCs. The receptor's source is a human donor in good health (CMV status not recorded). Some clones in this sample may be carry-over from other donors' samples. The chain combines TRBV7-9 with TRBJ2-4, with D hard to call. CDR3 sequence (DNA): TGTGCCAGCAGCGACAACCCCGTGCTAGCCAAAAACATTCAGTACTTC. It translates to CASSDNPVLAKNIQYF. The full variable domain, completed using reference TRBV7-9 and TRBJ2-4, is DTGVSQNPRHKITKRGQNVTFRCDPISEHNRLYWYRQTLGQGPEFLTYFQNEAQLEKSRLLSDRFSAERPKGSFSTLEIQRTEQGDSAMYLCASSDNPVLAKNIQYFGAGTRLSVL.